Listed below are T cell receptor beta chains from one sample, sequenced in a study of cytomegalovirus exposure and HLA in healthy donors. Clones were sequenced by immunoSEQ multiplex PCR, and TCRdb holds only the in-frame ones, with some missing. In the table there are 120,000 or so clones, approximately 79% of which are singletons. Material for sequencing was PBMCs. These receptors were taken from a man aged 50 to 59 in good health and CMV-seropositive. Each CDR3 is given with its conserved first and last residue.

TRBV5-1 CASTQRTTVPSSYNEQFF
TRBV15 CATSRAGREEAFF
TRBV25-1 CASSEGLEASTDTQYF
TRBV18 CASSPNSGYEQYF
TRBV9 CASSWDQGVDTQYF
TRBV4-3 CASRGQPNTGELFF
TRBV5-1 CASSMTGDQPQHF
TRBV4-1 CASSQGGGRGNYEQYF
TRBV4-1 CASSPYAQGANGYTF
TRBV6-5 CASSLSRVHNSPLHF
TRBV6-5 CASSYDTSGHNEQYF
TRBV7-2 CASSLGQYNEQFF